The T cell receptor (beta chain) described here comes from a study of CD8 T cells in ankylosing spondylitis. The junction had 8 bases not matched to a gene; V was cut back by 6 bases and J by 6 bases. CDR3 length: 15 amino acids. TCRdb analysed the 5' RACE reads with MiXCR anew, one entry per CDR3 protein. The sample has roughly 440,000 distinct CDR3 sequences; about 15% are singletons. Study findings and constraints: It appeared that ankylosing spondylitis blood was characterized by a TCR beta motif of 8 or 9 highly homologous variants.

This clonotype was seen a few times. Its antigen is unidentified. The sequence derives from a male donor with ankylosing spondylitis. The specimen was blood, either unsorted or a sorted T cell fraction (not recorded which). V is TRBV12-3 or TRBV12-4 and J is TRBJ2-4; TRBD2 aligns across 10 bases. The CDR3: CASREAGGQGNIQYF. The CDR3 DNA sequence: TGTGCCAGCAGAGAAGCGGGGGGGCAGGGAAACATTCAGTACTTC.